The 14 T cell receptor beta chains below come from one sample, sequenced in a study of post-analysis software for immune sequencing data. Study findings and constraints: Compared with controls, patients had more of roughly five TRBV segments, including TRBV5-6, TRBV5-1 and TRBV20-1.

Antigen specificity for these receptors is unknown. TCR beta cDNA libraries included unique molecular identifiers. TCRdb called the PCR reads again in MiXCR, with one record for every CDR3 protein. The table shows about 760,000 distinct CDR3 sequences, with 25% to 30% occurring only once. The sequenced sample consisted of blood. The receptor source for this set is a girl aged 5 to 17 with multiple sclerosis.

The chain couples TRBV7-9 to TRBJ1-2; weak D call: TRBD1 (6 bases). The CDR3 contains 14 residues. Germline CDR1 and CDR2: SEHNR and FQNEAQ (reference sequence). Between the trimmed V and J ends, which lost 3 bases and 8 bases, there was a span of 16 bases. This CDR3 reads CASSFGLGGRGYTF. CDR3 DNA sequence: TGTGCCAGCAGCTTCGGACTTGGGGGCAGGGGCTACACCTTC.

The CDR3: CSALVGTGVRYF. For the CDR3, the DNA is TGCAGTGCTCTTGTTGGGACAGGGGTTCGGTATTTT. The chain is built from TRBV20-1 and TRBJ2-3; 10 bases line up with TRBD1. The CDR3 consists of 12 residues. Looked up from germline, CDR1 is DFQATT and CDR2 is SNEGSKA (reference sequence). Trimming at V came to 5 bases and at J to 14 bases, leaving 10 bases not matched to a gene.

Ten or more counts support this clonotype. The chain uses TRBV6-5 and TRBJ2-7; D possibly matches TRBD1 or TRBD2 (6 bases each). The CDR3 runs 13 residues. Germline-derived CDR1 and CDR2 are MNHEY and SVGAGI. Trimming pared 8 bases from V and 2 bases from J, leaving 13 bases between. The CDR3 nucleotides read TGTGCCAGCGGGCGGGACACCACCTACGAGCAGTACTTC. As protein: CASGRDTTYEQYF.

V gene TRBV5-1 combines with J gene TRBJ1-2; perhaps TRBD1 as D (6 bases). Germline V gene data show CDR1 as SGHRS and CDR2 as YFSETQ. V lost 0 bases and J 0 bases, leaving 9 bases between the germline ends. The CDR3 has 15 amino acids. The CDR3 protein is CASSLGDKTNYGYTF. The CDR3 region has the DNA TGCGCCAGCAGCTTGGGGGACAAGACTAACTATGGCTACACCTTC.

The rearrangement uses TRBV20-1 and TRBJ2-3; possible D gene TRBD1, 5 bases. The V gene lost 3 bases and the J gene lost 0 bases, with 13 bases spanning the gap. Germline V gene lookup returns CDR1 DFQATT and CDR2 SNEGSKA (reference sequence). The CDR3 loop spans 15 amino acids. The CDR3 DNA sequence: TGCAGTGCTAGCCAGGACACCTCTAGCACAGATACGCAGTATTTT. Translation gives CSASQDTSSTDTQYF.

This clonotype showed up just once. A junction end diverges from the germline sequence, so it may reflect a read error. This chain links TRBV6-5 with TRBJ2-1, with TRBD1 identical over 8 bases. CDR1 and CDR2 from the germline V gene are MNHEY and SVGAGI. CDR3 size: 16 residues. CDR3 sequence: CACSIDRGRVAETQFF. The CDR3 DNA reads as TGTGCCTGCAGCATAGACAGGGGAAGGGTTGCGGAGACCCAGTTCTTC.

This clonotype has more than one count but fewer than ten. V and J are TRBV5-1 and TRBJ1-1, with D unclear. Germline CDR1 reads SGHRS; CDR2 reads YFSETQ. Between the trimmed V and J ends, which lost 2 bases and 6 bases, there was a span of 8 bases. The CDR3 contains 12 residues. This CDR3 is CASSFDGAEAFF. The DNA for the CDR3 is TGCGCCAGCAGCTTCGACGGGGCTGAAGCTTTCTTT.

This clonotype has a handful of counts. The chain carries TRBV7-9 and TRBJ2-5, with D hard to call. The CDR3 has 15 residues. V lost 5 bases to trimming and J lost 2 bases, with 15 bases between them. Germline lookup yields CDR1 SEHNR and CDR2 FQNEAQ (reference sequence). The DNA of the CDR3 is TGTGCCAGCAGCACGCCACGGACCGGACAAGAGACCCAGTACTTC. Translation gives CASSTPRTGQETQYF.

This clonotype was counted a few times. The genes are TRBV7-8 and TRBJ2-4; D is undetermined. V was clipped by 1 base and J by 9 bases, with 7 bases between them. Germline values: CDR1 SGHVS, CDR2 FQNEAQ. CDR3 length: 12 amino acids. In DNA form, the CDR3 reads TGTGCCAGCAGCTTAGAACGGAGCATTCAGTACTTC. Translation: CASSLERSIQYF.

This chain connects TRBV14 to TRBJ1-2, with no clear D. The CDR3 is 14 residues long. Germline values: CDR1 SGHDN, CDR2 FVKESK. Trimming took off 2 bases at V and 4 bases at J, with 11 bases between the two ends. The CDR3 nucleotides are TGTGCCAGCAGCCAATTAGCGGGCGGCTATGGCTACACCTTC. As protein: CASSQLAGGYGYTF.

The rearrangement uses TRBV15 and TRBJ1-4; 7 bases fit TRBD1. CDR3 length: 16 amino acids. Germline V gene lookup returns CDR1 LNHNV and CDR2 YYDKDF (reference sequence). V lost 4 bases and J lost 4; bases outside the gene matches: 9. CDR3 amino acids: CATSITRDRINEKLFF. CDR3 coding DNA: TGTGCCACCAGCATCACCCGGGACAGAATTAATGAAAAACTGTTTTTT.

The chain carries TRBV4-1 and TRBJ1-1; tentative D call: TRBD1 (6 bases). Trimming removed 3 bases from V and 4 bases from J, with 15 bases in between. The CDR3 spans 15 residues. Germline V lookup: CDR1 MGHRA, CDR2 YSYEKL. The DNA of the CDR3 is TGCGCCAGCAGCCACTCAGGGGATCTCAGCACTGAAGCTTTCTTT. Its translation: CASSHSGDLSTEAFF.

This clonotype came up a few times. The V and J genes are TRBV20-1 and TRBJ2-1, with 8 bases lining up with TRBD2. Germline CDR1 and CDR2: DFQATT and SNEGSKA (reference sequence). V was pared by 3 bases and J by 10 bases, with 14 bases of the junction left unmatched. CDR3 length: 15 amino acids. CDR3 nucleotide sequence: TGCAGTGCTAGGAGGCCCCCAGGAAGCGGGAGCGAGCAGTTCTTC. Protein: CSARRPPGSGSEQFF.

In this sample, this clonotype turned up many times. V and J are TRBV5-5 and TRBJ2-7; possibly TRBD1 or TRBD2 for D (5 bases each). Germline V lookup: CDR1 SGHKS, CDR2 YYEKEE (reference sequence). V dropped 4 bases and J dropped 2 bases, with 16 bases sitting between them. This CDR3 comprises 15 residues. The CDR3 DNA follows: TGTGCCAGCAGCGCCGGTTGGGACGGGACCTACGAGCAGTACTTC. Residues: CASSAGWDGTYEQYF.